The 14 T cell receptor beta chains listed next were all sequenced from one sample in a study of cytotoxic CD8 clonotypes in ibrutinib-treated CLL. Using immunoSEQ multiplex PCR, the repertoire was profiled, and TCRdb retains in-frame clones only, with some absent. The profile shows roughly 15,000 clones, 75% to 85% of them singletons. The sequencing used PBMCs, collected before ibrutinib treatment. The receptors stem from a human donor with chronic lymphocytic leukemia.

This clone has more than one count but fewer than ten. The chain joins TRBV27 to TRBJ2-7; 11 bases map to TRBD1. V trimming: 5 bases; J trimming: 8 bases; junction bases outside the gene matches: 8. This CDR3 region has 14 residues. CDR1 MNHEY and CDR2 SMNVEV come from the germline V gene (reference sequence). The chain's CDR3 is CASSQWTGGEKQYF. The CDR3, as DNA: TGTGCCAGCAGTCAATGGACAGGGGGCGAAAAGCAGTACTTC.

This clone occurred a few times. The chain employs TRBV28 and TRBJ2-7; a possible D gene is TRBD2 (5 bases). There are 11 residues in the CDR3. In germline, CDR1 is MDHEN, CDR2 SYDVKM. The germline V and J ends were trimmed by 8 bases and 4 bases, with 9 bases remaining between them. Here the CDR3 reads CASVRGYEQYF. The CDR3 bases are TGTGCCAGCGTGCGAGGGTACGAGCAGTACTTC.

The chain links TRBV10-2 to TRBJ1-2, with D maybe TRBD1 (6 bases). Germline V CDR1 and CDR2: WSHSY, SAAADI. Trimming cost V 6 bases and J 3 bases, with 8 bases left between them. The CDR3 contains 12 residues. CDR3 sequence reads: CASRAGDYGYTF. The CDR3 DNA follows: TGCGCCAGCAGGGCAGGGGACTATGGCTACACCTTC.

In this sample, this clone is large. The chain links TRBV7-8 to TRBJ2-4; 10 bases align to TRBD1. Germline CDR1 is SGHVS and CDR2 is FQNEAQ. There are 15 residues in the CDR3. The V gene end was trimmed by 1 base and the J gene end by 5 bases; junction bases not matched to a gene: 2. The CDR3 bases are TGTGCCAGCAGCTTAGAAGGGACAGGGGAAAACATTCAGTACTTC. Translation: CASSLEGTGENIQYF.

V usage is TRBV5-8 and J usage is TRBJ2-7, with TRBD1 matching over 9 bases. CDR1 SGHTS and CDR2 YDEGEE come from the germline V gene. The CDR3 is 14 amino acids. Trimming removed 3 bases from V and 7 bases from J; junction bases left unmatched: 8. For the CDR3, the DNA is TGTGCCAGCAGCTACGGACAGGGGCATCGGGAGCAGTACTTC. Translation gives CASSYGQGHREQYF.

The count of this clone is one. The chain links TRBV5-8 to TRBJ2-3; D unresolved. Deletions cut 1 base from V and 0 bases from J, with 6 bases between. The CDR3 loop spans 14 amino acids. Germline CDR1 SGHTS, CDR2 YDEGEE. CDR3 DNA: TGTGCCAGCAGCTTGCGGGCCAGCACAGATACGCAGTATTTT. Translating it yields CASSLRASTDTQYF.

The J gene is TRBJ1-5, the V gene TRBV19; tentatively, D is TRBD1 (6 bases). The CDR3 length is 14 residues. V was pared by 5 bases and J by 4 bases, with 12 bases between. Germline V gene lookup returns CDR1 LNHDA and CDR2 SQIVND (reference sequence). The CDR3 DNA follows: TGTGCCAGTAGTCAGGGGCAGCAAAATCAGCCCCAGCATTTT. Translated, it gives CASSQGQQNQPQHF.

The chain has TRBV5-1 and TRBJ1-3, with D unclear. The CDR3 length is 15 residues. V was pared by 1 base and J by 0 bases, with 8 bases between. Germline loops: CDR1 SGHRS, CDR2 YFSETQ. The CDR3 coding sequence is TGCGCCAGCAGCTTGAGTATGGTCTCTGGAAACACCATATATTTT. Protein sequence: CASSLSMVSGNTIYF.

The rearrangement links TRBV10-1 to TRBJ1-4, with unresolved D. The CDR3 extends over 18 amino acids. Trimming took off 3 bases at V and 4 bases at J, with 21 bases between the two ends. Germline assignment: CDR1 WNHNN and CDR2 SYGVQD (reference sequence). As DNA, the CDR3 is TGCGCCAGCAGTGACGGACCAACTAACCAAGCCGTTAATGAAAAACTGTTTTTT. This gives the protein CASSDGPTNQAVNEKLFF.

This clone occurred once. The chain carries TRBV18 and TRBJ1-5; tentatively, D is TRBD1 (6 bases). Germline lookup yields CDR1 KGHSH and CDR2 LQKENI. V was clipped by 5 bases and J by 0 bases, with 14 bases between them. This CDR3 is built from 16 residues. In DNA, the CDR3 is TGTGCCAGCTCAGCCCAAACAGGGCCTAGCAATCAGCCCCAGCATTTT. Translating it yields CASSAQTGPSNQPQHF.

Remarks on this clone: The identical CDR3 is also encoded by other nucleotide sequences in the sample. The chain combines TRBV7-2 with TRBJ2-5, with 12 nucleotides matching TRBD2. V was clipped by 1 base and J by 3 bases; unmatched bases: 0. CDR3 length: 15 residues. Germline V gives CDR1 SGHTA, CDR2 FQGNSA. This CDR3 is CASSLGLAGEETQYF. The DNA for the CDR3 is TGTGCCAGCAGCTTAGGACTAGCGGGGGAAGAGACCCAGTACTTC.

The genes are TRBV19 and TRBJ2-4; D perhaps matches TRBD2 (5 bases). CDR3 length: 13 residues. Germline V lookup: CDR1 LNHDA, CDR2 SQIVND (reference sequence). Trimming removed 5 bases at V and 6 bases at J, with 11 bases between. CDR3 nucleotide sequence: TGTGCCAGTAGTCCTTCCGGGGTAAACATTCAGTACTTC. This codes for CASSPSGVNIQYF. Full variable domain (missing parts from reference TRBV19 and TRBJ2-4): DGGITQSPKYLFRKEGQNVTLSCEQNLNHDAMYWYRQDPGQGLRLIYYSQIVNDFQKGDIAEGYSVSREKKESFPLTVTSAQKNPTAFYLCASSPSGVNIQYFGAGTRLSVL.

This clone was seen only once. This chain links TRBV9 with TRBJ2-5; D is unclear. The CDR3 extends over 14 amino acids. V gave up 0 bases and J gave up 5 bases, with 11 bases separating them. Germline lookup yields CDR1 SGDLS and CDR2 YYNGEE. The CDR3 here is CASSVVGYGETQYF. The CDR3 DNA reads as TGTGCCAGCAGCGTAGTGGGGTATGGGGAGACCCAGTACTTC. Combining the CDR3 with reference TRBV9 and TRBJ2-5 gives the whole variable domain DSGVTQTPKHLITATGQRVTLRCSPRSGDLSVYWYQQSLDQGLQFLIQYYNGEERAKGNILERFSAQQFPDLHSELNLSSLELGDSALYFCASSVVGYGETQYFGPGTRLLVL.

The V gene is TRBV7-1, the J gene TRBJ2-6; a weak D match, TRBD1 (5 bases). TRBV7-1 is known as an ORF, though its function is uncertain. V was clipped by 5 bases and J by 5 bases, with 13 bases between them. The CDR3 length is 15 residues. For the CDR3, the DNA is TGTGCCAGCAGCCGAGGACAAAGTCGGGCCAACGTCCTGACTTTC. This sequence encodes CASSRGQSRANVLTF.